This TCR beta chain was retrieved from a study of blood T cell repertoires in COVID-19. Assay used: immunoSEQ multiplex PCR; TCRdb lists only in-frame clones, some missing. Altogether over 200,000 clones are present, around nine tenths being singletons, with the ten largest covering just over 0.7%. V was shortened by 2 bases and J by 5 bases, with 12 bases between the two germline ends. This CDR3 is 14 amino acids long. Looked up from germline, CDR1 is SGHAT and CDR2 is FQNNGV. Sequences were obtained from peripheral blood. This TCR came from a man aged 35 to 55 with acute or convalescent COVID-19. The rearrangement joins TRBV11-2 to TRBJ2-5; maybe TRBD2 (5 bases). The CDR3 here is CASSLTSGWETQYF. The CDR3 region has the DNA TGTGCCAGCAGCTTAACTAGTGGATGGGAGACCCAGTACTTC.